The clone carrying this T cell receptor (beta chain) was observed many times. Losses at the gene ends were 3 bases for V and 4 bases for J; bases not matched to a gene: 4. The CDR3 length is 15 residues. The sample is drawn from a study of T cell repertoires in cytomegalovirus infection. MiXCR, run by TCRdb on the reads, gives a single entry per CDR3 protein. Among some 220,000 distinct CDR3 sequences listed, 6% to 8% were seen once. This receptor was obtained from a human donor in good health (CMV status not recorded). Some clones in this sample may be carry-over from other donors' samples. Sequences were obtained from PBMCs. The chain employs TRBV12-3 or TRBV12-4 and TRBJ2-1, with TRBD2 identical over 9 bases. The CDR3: CASSFKSGGYNEQFF. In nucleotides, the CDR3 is TGTGCCAGCAGTTTTAAGAGCGGGGGGTACAATGAGCAGTTCTTC.